This T cell receptor beta chain was captured by sequencing in a study of beta chain features in type 1 diabetes. Whole-study results and caveats: The study found moderately but significantly shorter TCRB CDR3s in all four CD4+ subsets of Type 1 diabetes patients. With patients and controls alike, PCR might favor shorter templates to an equal degree.

Every donor provided one heparinised blood draw, which averaged about 120 mL. For this clone: Its matching antigen is unknown.

The authors reverse transcribed all of the isolated RNA, so sequencing captured expressed TCRB transcripts. Sequenced naive, central memory and regulatory T cell samples produced an average of about 3.7 million reads. Repertoires were generated with immunoSEQ multiplex PCR, while TCRdb's copy carries only in-frame clones and drops some. The sample contains some 150,000 clones, under 11% of which appear only once. Sequenced: naive CD4+ T cells from blood. The receptor was isolated from a man aged 18 to 35 in good health.

This CDR3 reads CASSFTSGAHGTQYF. The CDR3 bases are TGTGCCAGCAGCTTCACTAGCGGGGCGCATGGGACCCAGTACTTC. The chain couples TRBV11-2 to TRBJ2-5, with 10 bases matching TRBD2. CDR3 length: 15 residues. CDR1 and CDR2 from the germline V gene are SGHAT and FQNNGV. With V trimmed by 3 bases and J by 7 bases, 8 bases remained unmatched.